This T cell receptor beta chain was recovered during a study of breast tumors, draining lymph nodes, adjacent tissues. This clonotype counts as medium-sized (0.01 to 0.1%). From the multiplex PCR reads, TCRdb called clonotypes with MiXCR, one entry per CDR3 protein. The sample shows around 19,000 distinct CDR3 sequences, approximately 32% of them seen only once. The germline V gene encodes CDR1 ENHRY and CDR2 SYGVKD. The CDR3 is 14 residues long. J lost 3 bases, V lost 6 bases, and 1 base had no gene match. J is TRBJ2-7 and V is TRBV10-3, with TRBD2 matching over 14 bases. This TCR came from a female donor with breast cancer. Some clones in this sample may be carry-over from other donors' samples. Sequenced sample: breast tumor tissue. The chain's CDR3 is CAIRGTSGSYEQYF. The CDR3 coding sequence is TGTGCCATCAGGGGGACTAGCGGGAGCTACGAGCAGTACTTC.